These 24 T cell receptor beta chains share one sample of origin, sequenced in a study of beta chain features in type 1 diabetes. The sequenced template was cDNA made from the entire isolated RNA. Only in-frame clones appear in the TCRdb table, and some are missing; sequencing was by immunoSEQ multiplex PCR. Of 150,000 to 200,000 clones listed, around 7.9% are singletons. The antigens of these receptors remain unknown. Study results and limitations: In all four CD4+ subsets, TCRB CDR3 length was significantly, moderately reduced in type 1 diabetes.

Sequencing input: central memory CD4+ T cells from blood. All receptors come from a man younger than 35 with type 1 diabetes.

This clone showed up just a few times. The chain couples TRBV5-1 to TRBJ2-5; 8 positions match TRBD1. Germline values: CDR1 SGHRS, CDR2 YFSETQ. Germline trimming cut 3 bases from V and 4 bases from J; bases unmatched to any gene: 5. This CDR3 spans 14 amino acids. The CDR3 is CASSWRTGLETQYF. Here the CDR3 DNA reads TGCGCCAGCAGCTGGAGGACAGGGCTAGAGACCCAGTACTTC.

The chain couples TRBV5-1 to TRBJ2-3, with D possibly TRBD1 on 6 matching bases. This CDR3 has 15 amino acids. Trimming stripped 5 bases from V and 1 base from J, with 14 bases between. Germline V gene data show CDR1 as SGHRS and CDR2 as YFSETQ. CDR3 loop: CASRKGDEGTDTQYF. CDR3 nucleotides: TGCGCCAGCAGAAAGGGGGATGAGGGCACAGATACGCAGTATTTT.

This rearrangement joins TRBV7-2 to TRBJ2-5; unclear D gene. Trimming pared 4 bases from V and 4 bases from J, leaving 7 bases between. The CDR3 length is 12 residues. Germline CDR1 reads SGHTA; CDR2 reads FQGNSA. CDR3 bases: TGTGCCAGCAGCTCCTATGGAGAGACCCAGTACTTC. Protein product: CASSSYGETQYF.

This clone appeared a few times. The CDR3, as DNA: TGCAGCGTCGCGGGACTAGCGGGCACAGATACGCAGTATTTT. Translating it yields CSVAGLAGTDTQYF. The rearrangement joins TRBV29-1 to TRBJ2-3; 11 positions agree with TRBD2. Germline CDR1 SQVTM, CDR2 ANQGSEA. CDR3 size: 14 residues. V lost 6 bases, J lost 1 base, and 3 bases stayed unmatched.

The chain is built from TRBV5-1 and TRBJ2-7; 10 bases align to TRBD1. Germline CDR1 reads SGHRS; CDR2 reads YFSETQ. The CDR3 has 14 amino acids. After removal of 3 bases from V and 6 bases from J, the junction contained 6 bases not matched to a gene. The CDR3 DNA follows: TGCGCCAGCAGCTCGGGACAGGGGTTGGGCGAGCAGTACTTC. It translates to CASSSGQGLGEQYF.

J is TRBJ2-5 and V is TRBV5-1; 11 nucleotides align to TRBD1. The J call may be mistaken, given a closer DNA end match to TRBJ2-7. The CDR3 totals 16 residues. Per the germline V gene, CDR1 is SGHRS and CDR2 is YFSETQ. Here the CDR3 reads CASSSRTGGLSYEQYF. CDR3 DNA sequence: TGCGCCAGCAGCTCAAGGACAGGGGGCTTGTCCTACGAGCAGTACTTC.

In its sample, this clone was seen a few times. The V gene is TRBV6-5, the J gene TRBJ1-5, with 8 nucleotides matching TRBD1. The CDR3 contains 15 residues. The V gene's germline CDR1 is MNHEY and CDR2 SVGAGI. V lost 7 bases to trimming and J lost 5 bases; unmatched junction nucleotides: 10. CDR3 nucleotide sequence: TGTGCCAGCAAGAGTGCGCAGGGGGCGCATCAGCCCCAGCATTTT. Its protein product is CASKSAQGAHQPQHF.

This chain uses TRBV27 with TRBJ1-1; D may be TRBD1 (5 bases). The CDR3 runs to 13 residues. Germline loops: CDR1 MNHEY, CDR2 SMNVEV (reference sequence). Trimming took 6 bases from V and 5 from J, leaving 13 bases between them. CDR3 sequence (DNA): TGTGCCAGCAGGGGGCCTTTAGGGACTGAAGCTTTCTTT. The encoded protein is CASRGPLGTEAFF.

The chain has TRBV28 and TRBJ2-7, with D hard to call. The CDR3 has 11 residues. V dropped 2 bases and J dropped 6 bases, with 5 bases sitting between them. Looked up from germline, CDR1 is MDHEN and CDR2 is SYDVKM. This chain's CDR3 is CASSLNSEQYF. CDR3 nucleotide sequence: TGTGCCAGCAGTTTAAACAGCGAGCAGTACTTC.

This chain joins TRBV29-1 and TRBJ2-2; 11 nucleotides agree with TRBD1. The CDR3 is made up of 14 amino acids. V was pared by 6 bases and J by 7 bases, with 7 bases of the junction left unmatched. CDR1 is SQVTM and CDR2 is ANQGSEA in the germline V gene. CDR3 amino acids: CSVTRTGGLGELFF. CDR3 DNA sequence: TGCAGCGTGACAAGGACAGGGGGCCTCGGGGAGCTGTTTTTT.

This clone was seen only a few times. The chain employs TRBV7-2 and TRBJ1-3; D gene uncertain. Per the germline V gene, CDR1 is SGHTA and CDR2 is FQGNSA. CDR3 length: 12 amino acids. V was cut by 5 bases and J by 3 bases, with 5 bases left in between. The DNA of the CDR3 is TGTGCCAGCAGCGAGTATGGAAACACCATATATTTT. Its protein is CASSEYGNTIYF.

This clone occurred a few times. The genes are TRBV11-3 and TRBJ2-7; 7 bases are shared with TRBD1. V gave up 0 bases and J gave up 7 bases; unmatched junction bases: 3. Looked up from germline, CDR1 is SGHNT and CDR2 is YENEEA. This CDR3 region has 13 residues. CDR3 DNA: TGTGCCAGCAGCTTAGAGAGGGGGCGAGAGCAGTACTTC. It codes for CASSLERGREQYF.

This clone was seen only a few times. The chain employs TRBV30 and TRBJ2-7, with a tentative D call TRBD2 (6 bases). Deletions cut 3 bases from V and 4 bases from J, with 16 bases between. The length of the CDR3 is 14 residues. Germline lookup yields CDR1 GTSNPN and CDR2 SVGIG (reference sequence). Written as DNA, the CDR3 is TGTGCCTGGAGCAAAGGAGGGGCTTGGTACGAGCAGTACTTC. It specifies CAWSKGGAWYEQYF.

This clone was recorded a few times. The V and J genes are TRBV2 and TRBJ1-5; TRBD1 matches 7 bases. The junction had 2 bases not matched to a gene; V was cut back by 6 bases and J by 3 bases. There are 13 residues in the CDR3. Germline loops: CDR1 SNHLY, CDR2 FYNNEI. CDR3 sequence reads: CASRGQHNQPQHF. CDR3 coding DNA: TGTGCCAGCAGGGGACAGCACAATCAGCCCCAGCATTTT. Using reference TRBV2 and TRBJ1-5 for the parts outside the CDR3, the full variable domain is EPEVTQTPSHQVTQMGQEVILRCVPISNHLYFYWYRQILGQKVEFLVSFYNNEISEKSEIFDDQFSVERPDGSNFTLKIRSTKLEDSAMYFCASRGQHNQPQHFGDGTRLSIL.

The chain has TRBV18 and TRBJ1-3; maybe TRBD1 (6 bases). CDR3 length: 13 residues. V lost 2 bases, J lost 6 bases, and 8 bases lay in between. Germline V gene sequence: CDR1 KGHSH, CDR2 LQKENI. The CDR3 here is CASSPGGENTIYF. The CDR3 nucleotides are TGTGCCAGCTCACCAGGGGGCGAAAACACCATATATTTT.

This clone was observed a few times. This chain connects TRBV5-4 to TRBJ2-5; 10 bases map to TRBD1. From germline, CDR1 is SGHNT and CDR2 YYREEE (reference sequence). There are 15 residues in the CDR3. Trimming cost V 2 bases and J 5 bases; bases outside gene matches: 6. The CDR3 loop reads CASSFRDRGYETQYF. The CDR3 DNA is TGTGCCAGCAGCTTCCGGGACAGGGGATATGAGACCCAGTACTTC.

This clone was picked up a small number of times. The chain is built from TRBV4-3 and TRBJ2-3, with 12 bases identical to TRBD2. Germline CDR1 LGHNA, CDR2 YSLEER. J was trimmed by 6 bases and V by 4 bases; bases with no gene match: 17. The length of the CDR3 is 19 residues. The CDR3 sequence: CASSLGLAGGRWDADTQYF. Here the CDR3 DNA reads TGCGCCAGCAGCCTTGGTCTAGCGGGGGGGCGGTGGGACGCTGATACGCAGTATTTT.

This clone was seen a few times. The CDR3 region is CASSQTGHNNSPLHF. The CDR3 region has the DNA TGCGCCAGCAGTCAAACGGGACACAATAATTCACCCCTCCACTTT. This chain uses TRBV23-1 with TRBJ1-6; D perhaps matches TRBD1 (6 bases). TRBV23-1 is an ORF, with its function uncertain. The CDR3 extends over 15 amino acids. The V end was cut by 2 bases, the J end by 5 bases, with 10 bases between.

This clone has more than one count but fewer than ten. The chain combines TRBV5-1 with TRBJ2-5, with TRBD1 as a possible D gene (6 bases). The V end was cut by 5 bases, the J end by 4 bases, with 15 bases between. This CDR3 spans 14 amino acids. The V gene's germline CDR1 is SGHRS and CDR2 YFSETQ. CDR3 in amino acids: CASRRQAVGETQYF. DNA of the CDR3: TGCGCCAGCAGGAGACAGGCGGTGGGAGAGACCCAGTACTTC. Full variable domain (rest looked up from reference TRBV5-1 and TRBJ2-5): KAGVTQTPRYLIKTRGQQVTLSCSPISGHRSVSWYQQTPGQGLQFLFEYFSETQRNKGNFPGRFSGRQFSNSRSEMNVSTLELGDSALYLCASRRQAVGETQYFGPGTRLLVL.

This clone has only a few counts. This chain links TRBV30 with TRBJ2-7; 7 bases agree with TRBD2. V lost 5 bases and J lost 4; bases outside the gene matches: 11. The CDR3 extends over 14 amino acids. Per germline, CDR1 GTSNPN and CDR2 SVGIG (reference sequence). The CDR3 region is CAWEKRTSLYEQYF. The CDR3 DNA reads TGTGCCTGGGAAAAAAGGACTAGTCTTTACGAGCAGTACTTC.

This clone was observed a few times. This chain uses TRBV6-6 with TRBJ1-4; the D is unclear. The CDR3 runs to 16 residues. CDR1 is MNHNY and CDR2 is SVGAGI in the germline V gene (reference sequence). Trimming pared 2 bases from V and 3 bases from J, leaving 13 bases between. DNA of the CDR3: TGTGCCAGCAGTTACAGACTACACGGACCTAATGAAAAACTGTTTTTT. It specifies CASSYRLHGPNEKLFF.

This CDR3 reads CASSLGSGDTQYF. CDR3 DNA sequence: TGCGCCAGCAGCTTGGGATCGGGAGATACGCAGTATTTT. The rearrangement links TRBV5-1 to TRBJ2-3; no clear D gene. Trimming removed 0 bases from V and 5 bases from J, with 7 bases in between. CDR3 length: 13 residues. Germline V gene sequence: CDR1 SGHRS, CDR2 YFSETQ.

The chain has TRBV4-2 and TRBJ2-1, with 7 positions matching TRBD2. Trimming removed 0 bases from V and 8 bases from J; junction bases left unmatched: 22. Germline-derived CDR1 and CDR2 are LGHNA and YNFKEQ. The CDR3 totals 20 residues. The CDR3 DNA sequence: TGTGCCAGCAGCCAAGAAGAAACGGGTTCGCGAGCGGGAAGGTCGGATGAGCAGTTCTTC. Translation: CASSQEETGSRAGRSDEQFF.

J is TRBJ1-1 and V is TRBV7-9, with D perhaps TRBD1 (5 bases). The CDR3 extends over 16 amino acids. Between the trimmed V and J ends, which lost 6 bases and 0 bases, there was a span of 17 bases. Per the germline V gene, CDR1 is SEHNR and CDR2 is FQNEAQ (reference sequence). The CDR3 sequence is CASSPDRDLVNTEAFF. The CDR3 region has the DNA TGTGCCAGCAGTCCAGACCGGGACTTGGTGAACACTGAAGCTTTCTTT.